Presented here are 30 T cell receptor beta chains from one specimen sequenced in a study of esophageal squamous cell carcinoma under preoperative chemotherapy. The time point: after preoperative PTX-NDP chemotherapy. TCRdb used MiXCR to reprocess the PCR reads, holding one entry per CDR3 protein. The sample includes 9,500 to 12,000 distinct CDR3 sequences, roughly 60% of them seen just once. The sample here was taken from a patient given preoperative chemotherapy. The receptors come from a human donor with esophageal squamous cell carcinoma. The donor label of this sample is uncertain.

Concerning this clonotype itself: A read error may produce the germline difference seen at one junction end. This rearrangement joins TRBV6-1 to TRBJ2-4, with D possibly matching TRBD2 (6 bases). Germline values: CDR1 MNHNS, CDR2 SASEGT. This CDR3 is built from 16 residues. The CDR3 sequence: CASSESGVRAKNMQYF. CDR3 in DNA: TGTGCGAGCAGTGAATCGGGGGTGAGAGCCAAAAACATGCAGTACTTC.

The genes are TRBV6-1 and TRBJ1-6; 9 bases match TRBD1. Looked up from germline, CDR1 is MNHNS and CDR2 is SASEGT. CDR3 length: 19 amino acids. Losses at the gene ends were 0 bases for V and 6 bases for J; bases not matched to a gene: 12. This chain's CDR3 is CASSEATNIQGARNSPLHF. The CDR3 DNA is TGTGCCAGCAGTGAAGCCACCAATATACAGGGGGCGCGTAATTCACCCCTCCACTTT.

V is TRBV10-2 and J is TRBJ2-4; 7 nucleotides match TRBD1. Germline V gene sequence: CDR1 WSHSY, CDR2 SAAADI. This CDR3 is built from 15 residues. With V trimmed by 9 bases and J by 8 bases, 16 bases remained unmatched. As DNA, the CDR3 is TGCGCCAGGGCGATAGGGGGCTGGGACCAAGACATTCAGTACTTC. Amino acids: CARAIGGWDQDIQYF.

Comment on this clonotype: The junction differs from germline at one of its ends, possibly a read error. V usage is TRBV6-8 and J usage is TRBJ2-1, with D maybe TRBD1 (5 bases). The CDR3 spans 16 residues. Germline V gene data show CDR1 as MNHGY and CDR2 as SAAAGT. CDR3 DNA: TGTGCCAGCCGCGTATTGGGGCTGTGCTACAAAGACACTCAGTATTTC. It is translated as CASRVLGLCYKDTQYF.

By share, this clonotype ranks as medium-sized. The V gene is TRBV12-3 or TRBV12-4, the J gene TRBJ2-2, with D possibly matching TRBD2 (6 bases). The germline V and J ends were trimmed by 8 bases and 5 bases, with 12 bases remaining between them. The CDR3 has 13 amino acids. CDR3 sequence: CASSAGRTGELFF. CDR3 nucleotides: TGTGCCAGCTCTGCGGGGCGAACCGGGGAGCTGTTTTTT.

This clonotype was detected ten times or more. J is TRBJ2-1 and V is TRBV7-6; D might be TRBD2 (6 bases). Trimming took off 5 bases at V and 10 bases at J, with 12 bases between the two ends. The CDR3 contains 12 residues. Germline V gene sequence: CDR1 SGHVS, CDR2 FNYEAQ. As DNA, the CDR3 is TGTGCCAGCAGCCTCCCCGGGGGAGAGCAGTTCTTC. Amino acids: CASSLPGGEQFF.

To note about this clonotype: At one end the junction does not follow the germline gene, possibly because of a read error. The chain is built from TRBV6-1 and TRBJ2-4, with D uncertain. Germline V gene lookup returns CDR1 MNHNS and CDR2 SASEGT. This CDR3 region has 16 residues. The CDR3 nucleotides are TGTGCCAGCAGTGAATTGTGGCTGAGAGCCAAAAACACTCAGTACTTC. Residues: CASSELWLRAKNTQYF.

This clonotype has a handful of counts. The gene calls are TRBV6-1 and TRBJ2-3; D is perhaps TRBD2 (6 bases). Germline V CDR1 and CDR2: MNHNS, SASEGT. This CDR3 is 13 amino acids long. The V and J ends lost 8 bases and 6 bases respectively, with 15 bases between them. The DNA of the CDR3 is TGTGCCAGCGGGGACCGGGACTCCGATACGCAGTATTTT. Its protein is CASGDRDSDTQYF.

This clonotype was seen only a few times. The CDR3 coding sequence is TGTGCCAGCAGTTACTCAGCCGGGACCGCCGTTCTTAGCGAGCAGTTCTTC. This gives the protein CASSYSAGTAVLSEQFF. The gene calls are TRBV6-6 and TRBJ2-1; the D gene could be TRBD1 or TRBD2 (5 bases each). The CDR3 runs to 17 residues. The V end was cut by 0 bases, the J end by 10 bases, with 22 bases between. The germline gives CDR1 MNHNY, CDR2 SVGAGI (reference sequence).

CDR3 bases: TGTGCCAGCAGCCCCTCCGGGACCTTATACGAGCAGTACTTC. It yields the protein CASSPSGTLYEQYF. The chain couples TRBV7-6 to TRBJ2-4; D tentatively fits TRBD1 or TRBD2 (5 bases each). The J call may be wrong; the DNA end is better matched by TRBJ2-7. The V gene's germline CDR1 is SGHVS and CDR2 FNYEAQ. CDR3 size: 14 residues.

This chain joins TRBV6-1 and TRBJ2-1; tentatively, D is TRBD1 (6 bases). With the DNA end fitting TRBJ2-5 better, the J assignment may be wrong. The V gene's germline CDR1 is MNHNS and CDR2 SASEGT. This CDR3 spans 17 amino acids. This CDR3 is CASSEYLRWGPPETQYF. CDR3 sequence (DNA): TGTGCCAGCAGTGAATACCTCCGGTGGGGGCCCCCAGAGACCCAGTACTTC.

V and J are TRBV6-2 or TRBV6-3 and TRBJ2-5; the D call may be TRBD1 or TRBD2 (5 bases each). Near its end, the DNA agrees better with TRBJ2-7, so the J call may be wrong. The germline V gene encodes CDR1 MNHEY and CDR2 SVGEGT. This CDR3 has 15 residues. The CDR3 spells CASSYEGTQPYEQYF. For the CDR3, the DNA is TGTGCCAGCAGTTACGAGGGGACCCAACCCTACGAGCAGTACTTC.

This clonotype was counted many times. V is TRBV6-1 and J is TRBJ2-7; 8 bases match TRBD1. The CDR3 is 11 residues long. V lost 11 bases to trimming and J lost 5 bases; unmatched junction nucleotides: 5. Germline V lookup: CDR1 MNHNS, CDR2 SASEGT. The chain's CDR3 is CASWTGNEQYF. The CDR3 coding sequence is TGTGCCTCGTGGACAGGGAACGAGCAGTACTTC.

The CDR3 loop is CAASGGSYKDTQYF. CDR3 DNA: TGCGCGGCCTCCGGGGGGAGCTACAAAGATACGCAGTACTTC. The rearrangement uses TRBV10-2 and TRBJ2-3, with TRBD2 identical over 7 bases. The DNA end is more similar to TRBJ2-7, so the J call may be wrong. The CDR3 has 14 residues. Germline CDR1 is WSHSY and CDR2 is SAAADI.

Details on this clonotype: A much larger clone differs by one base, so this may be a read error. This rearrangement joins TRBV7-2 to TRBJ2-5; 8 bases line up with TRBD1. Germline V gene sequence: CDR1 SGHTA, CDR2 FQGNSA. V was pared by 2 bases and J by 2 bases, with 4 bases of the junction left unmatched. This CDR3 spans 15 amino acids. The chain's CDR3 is CASSLRTGNQETQYF. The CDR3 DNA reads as TGTGCCAGCAGCTTAAGGACAGGGAATCAAGAGACCCAGTACTTC.

This CDR3 is CASSARTSGQETQYF. The CDR3 DNA follows: TGTGCCAGCAGTGCCCGGACTAGCGGGCAAGAGACCCAGTACTTC. The J gene is TRBJ2-1, the V gene TRBV6-1; 11 nucleotides match TRBD2. The J call may be wrong; the DNA end is better matched by TRBJ2-5. The CDR3 consists of 15 residues. CDR1 is MNHNS, CDR2 SASEGT, per germline.

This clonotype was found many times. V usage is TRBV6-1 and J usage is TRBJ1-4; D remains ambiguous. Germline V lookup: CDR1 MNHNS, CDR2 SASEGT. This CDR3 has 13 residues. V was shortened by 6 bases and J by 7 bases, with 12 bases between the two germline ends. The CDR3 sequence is CASSWSRTEKLFF. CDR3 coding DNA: TGTGCCAGCAGCTGGTCCCGGACTGAAAAACTGTTTTTT.

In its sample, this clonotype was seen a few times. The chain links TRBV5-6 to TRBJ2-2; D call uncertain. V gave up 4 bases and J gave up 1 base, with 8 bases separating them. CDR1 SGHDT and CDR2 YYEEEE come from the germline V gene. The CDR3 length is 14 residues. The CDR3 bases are TGTGCCAGCAGCCCCTACGGGAACACCGGGGAGCTGTTTTTT. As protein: CASSPYGNTGELFF.

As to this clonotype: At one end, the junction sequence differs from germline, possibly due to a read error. CDR3 in DNA: TGTGCGGGCATGGGGGGGGGGGACCCAGAGACCCAGTACTTT. This encodes CAGMGGGDPETQYF. V usage is TRBV6-2 or TRBV6-3 and J usage is TRBJ2-5, with 7 bases identical to TRBD2. CDR1 MNHEY and CDR2 SVGEGT come from the germline V gene. The length of the CDR3 is 14 residues.

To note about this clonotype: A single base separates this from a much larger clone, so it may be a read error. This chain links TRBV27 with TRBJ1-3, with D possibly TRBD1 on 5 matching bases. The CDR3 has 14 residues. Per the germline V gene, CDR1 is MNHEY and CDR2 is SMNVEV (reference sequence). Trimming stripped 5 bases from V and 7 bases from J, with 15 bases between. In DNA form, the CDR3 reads TGTGCCAGCAGTGTGGGGACCCAGACCAACACCATATATTTT. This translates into CASSVGTQTNTIYF.

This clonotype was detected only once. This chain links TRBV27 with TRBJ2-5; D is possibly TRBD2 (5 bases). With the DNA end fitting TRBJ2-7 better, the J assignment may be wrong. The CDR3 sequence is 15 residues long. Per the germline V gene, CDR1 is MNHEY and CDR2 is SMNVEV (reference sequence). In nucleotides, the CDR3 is TGTGCCAGCAGTTCCCCGAGCGGACTCTCCTACGAGCAGTACTTC. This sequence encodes CASSSPSGLSYEQYF.

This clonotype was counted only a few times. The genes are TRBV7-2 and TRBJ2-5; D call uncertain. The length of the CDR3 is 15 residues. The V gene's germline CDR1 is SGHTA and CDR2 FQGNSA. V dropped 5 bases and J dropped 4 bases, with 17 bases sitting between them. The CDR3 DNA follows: TGTGCCAGCAGCGGCGAGCTGGGTGTGGGAGAGACCCAGTACTTC. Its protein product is CASSGELGVGETQYF.

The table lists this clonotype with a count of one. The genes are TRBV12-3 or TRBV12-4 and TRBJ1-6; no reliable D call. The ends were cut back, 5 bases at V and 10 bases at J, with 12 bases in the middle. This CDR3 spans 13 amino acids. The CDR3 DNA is TGTGCCAGCAGTCCTGGAGAGGAATCACCCCTCCACTTT. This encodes CASSPGEESPLHF.

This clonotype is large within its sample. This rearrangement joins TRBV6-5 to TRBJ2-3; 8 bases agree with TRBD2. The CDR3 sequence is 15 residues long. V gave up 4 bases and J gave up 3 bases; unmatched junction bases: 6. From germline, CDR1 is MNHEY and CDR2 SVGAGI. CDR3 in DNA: TGTGCCAGCAGTTTAAGAGCGGGAGAGACAGATACGCAGTATTTT. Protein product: CASSLRAGETDTQYF.

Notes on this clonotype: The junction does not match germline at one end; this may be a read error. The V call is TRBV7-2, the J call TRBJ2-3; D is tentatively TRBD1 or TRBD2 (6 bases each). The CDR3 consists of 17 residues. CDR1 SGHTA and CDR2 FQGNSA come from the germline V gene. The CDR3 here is CASSPGLGGRGPDTQYF. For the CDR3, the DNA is TGTGCCAGTAGCCCGGGACTCGGGGGCCGGGGGCCAGATACCCAGTACTTT.

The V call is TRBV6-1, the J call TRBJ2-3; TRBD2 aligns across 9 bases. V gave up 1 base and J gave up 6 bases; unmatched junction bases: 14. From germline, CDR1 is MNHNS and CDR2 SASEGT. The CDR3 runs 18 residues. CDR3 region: CASSEEGAGGPQGDTQYF. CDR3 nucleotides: TGTGCCAGCAGTGAAGAGGGGGCGGGAGGGCCTCAGGGGGATACGCAGTATTTT.

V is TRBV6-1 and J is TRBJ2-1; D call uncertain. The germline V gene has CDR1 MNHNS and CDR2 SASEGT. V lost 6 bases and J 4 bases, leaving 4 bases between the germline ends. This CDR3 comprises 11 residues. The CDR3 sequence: CASSLYNEQFF. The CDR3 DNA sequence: TGTGCCAGCAGCCTTTACAATGAGCAGTTCTTC.

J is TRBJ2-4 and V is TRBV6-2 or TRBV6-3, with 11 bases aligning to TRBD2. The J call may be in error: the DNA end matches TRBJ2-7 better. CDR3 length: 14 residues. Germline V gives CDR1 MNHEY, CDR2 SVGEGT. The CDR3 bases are TGTGGTACGAGAGGGACTAGCGGTTCCTACGAGCAGTACTTC. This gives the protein CGTRGTSGSYEQYF.

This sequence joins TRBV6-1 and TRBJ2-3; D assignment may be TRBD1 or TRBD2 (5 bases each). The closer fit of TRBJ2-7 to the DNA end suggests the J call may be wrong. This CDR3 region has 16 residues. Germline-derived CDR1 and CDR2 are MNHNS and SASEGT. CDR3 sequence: CASSELGVSSKNTQYF. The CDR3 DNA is TGTGCCAGCAGTGAATTGGGGGTGAGCTCCAAAAATACGCAGTACTTC.

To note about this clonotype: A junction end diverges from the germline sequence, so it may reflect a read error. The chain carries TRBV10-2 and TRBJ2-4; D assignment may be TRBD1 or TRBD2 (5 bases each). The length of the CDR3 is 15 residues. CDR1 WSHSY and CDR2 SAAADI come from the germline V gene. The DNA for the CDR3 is TGCGGCGCGGCAATAGGGGCATGGGACCAAAACATCCAGTACTTC. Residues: CGAAIGAWDQNIQYF.